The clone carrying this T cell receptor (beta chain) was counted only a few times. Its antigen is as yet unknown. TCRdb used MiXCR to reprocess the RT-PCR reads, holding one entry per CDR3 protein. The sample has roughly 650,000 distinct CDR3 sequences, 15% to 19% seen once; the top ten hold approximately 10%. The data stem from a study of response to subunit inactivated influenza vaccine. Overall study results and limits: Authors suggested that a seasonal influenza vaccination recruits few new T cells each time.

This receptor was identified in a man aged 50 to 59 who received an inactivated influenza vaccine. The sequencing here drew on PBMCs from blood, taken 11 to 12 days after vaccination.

CDR3 nucleotides: TGTGCCAGCAGCTTAAGACTAGCGGGAGACGGTGAGCAGTTCTTC. Translated: CASSLRLAGDGEQFF. The chain combines TRBV11-2 with TRBJ2-1; 12 bases match TRBD2. Germline trimming cut 2 bases from V and 9 bases from J; bases unmatched to any gene: 5. The V gene's germline CDR1 is SGHAT and CDR2 FQNNGV. The CDR3 sequence is 15 residues long. Full variable domain (rest looked up from reference TRBV11-2 and TRBJ2-1): EAGVAQSPRYKIIEKRQSVAFWCNPISGHATLYWYQQILGQGPKLLIQFQNNGVVDDSQLPKDRFSAERLKGVDSTLKIQPAKLEDSAVYLCASSLRLAGDGEQFFGPGTRLTVL.